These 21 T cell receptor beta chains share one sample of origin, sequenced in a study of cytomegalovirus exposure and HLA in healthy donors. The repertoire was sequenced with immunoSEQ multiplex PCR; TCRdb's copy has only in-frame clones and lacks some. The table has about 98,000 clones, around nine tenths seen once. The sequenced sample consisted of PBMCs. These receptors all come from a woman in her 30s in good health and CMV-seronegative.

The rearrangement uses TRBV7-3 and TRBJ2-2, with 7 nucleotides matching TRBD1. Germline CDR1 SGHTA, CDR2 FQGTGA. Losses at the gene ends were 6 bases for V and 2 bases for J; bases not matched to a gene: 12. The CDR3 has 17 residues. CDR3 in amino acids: CASRRSGTAYNTGELFF. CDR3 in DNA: TGTGCCAGCAGGCGCTCCGGGACAGCCTATAACACCGGGGAGCTGTTTTTT.

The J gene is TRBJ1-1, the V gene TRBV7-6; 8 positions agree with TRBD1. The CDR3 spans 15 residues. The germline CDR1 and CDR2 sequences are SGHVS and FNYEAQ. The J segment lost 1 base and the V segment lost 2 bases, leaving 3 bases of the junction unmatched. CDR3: CASSLTGGENTEAFF. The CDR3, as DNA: TGTGCCAGCAGCTTAACAGGGGGTGAGAACACTGAAGCTTTCTTT.

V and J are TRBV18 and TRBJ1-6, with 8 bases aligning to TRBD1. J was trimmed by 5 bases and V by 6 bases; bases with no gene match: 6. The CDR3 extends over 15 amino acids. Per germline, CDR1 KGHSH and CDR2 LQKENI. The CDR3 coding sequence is TGTGCCAGCTCCCCGACAGGGGTTCATAATTCACCCCTCCACTTT. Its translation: CASSPTGVHNSPLHF.

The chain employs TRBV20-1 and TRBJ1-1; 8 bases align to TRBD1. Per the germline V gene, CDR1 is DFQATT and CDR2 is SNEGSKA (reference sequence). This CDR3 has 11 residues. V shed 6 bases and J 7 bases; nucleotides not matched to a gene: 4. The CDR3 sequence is CSAPTGVEAFF. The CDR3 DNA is TGCAGTGCCCCGACAGGGGTTGAAGCTTTCTTT.

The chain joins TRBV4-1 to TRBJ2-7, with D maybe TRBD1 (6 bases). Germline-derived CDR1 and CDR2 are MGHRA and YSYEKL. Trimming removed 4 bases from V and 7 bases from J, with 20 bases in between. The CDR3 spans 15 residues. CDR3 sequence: CASSPSETGTREQYF. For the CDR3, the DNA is TGCGCCAGCAGCCCCTCGGAGACAGGTACTCGGGAGCAGTACTTC.

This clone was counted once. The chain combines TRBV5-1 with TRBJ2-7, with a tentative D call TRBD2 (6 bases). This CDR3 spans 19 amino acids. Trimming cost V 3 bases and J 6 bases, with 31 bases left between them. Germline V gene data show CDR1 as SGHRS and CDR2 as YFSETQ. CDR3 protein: CASSSRMDPTGTGALEQYF. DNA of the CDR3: TGCGCCAGCAGCTCGCGAATGGATCCGACCGGGACTGGGGCTCTCGAGCAGTACTTC.

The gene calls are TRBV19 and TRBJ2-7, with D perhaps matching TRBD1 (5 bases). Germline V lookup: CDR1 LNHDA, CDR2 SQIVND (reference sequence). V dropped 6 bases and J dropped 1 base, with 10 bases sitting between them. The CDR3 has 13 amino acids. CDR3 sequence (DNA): TGTGCCAGTAGCGGAACAGGTTCCTACGAGCAGTACTTC. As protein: CASSGTGSYEQYF.

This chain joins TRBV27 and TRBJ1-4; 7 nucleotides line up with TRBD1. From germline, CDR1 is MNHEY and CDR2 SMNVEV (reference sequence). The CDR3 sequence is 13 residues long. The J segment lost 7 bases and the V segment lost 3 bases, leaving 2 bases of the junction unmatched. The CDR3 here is CASSFTGAEKLFF. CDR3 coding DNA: TGTGCCAGCAGTTTCACAGGGGCTGAAAAACTGTTTTTT. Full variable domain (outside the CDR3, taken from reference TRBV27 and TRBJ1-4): EAQVTQNPRYLITVTGKKLTVTCSQNMNHEYMSWYRQDPGLGLRQIYYSMNVEVTDKGDVPEGYKVSRKEKRNFPLILESPSPNQTSLYFCASSFTGAEKLFFGSGTQLSVL.

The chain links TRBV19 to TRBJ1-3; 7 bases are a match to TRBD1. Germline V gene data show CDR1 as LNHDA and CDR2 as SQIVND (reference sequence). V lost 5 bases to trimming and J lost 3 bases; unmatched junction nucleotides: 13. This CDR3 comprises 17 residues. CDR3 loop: CASSLNRDSPFGNTIYF. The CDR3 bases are TGTGCCAGTAGTCTTAACCGGGACAGCCCATTTGGAAACACCATATATTTT.

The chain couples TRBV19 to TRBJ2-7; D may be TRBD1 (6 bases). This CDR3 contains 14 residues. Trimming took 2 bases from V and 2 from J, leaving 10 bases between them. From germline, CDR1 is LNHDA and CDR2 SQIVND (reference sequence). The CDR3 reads CASSIRGGPYEQYF. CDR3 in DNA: TGTGCCAGTAGTATACGTGGGGGCCCCTACGAGCAGTACTTC. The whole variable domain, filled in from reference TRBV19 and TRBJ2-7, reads DGGITQSPKYLFRKEGQNVTLSCEQNLNHDAMYWYRQDPGQGLRLIYYSQIVNDFQKGDIAEGYSVSREKKESFPLTVTSAQKNPTAFYLCASSIRGGPYEQYFGPGTRLTVT.

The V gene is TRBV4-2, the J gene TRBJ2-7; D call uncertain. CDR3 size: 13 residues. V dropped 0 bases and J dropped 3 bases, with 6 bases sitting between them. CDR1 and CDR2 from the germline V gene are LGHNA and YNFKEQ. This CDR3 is CASSQDWSYEQYF. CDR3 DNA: TGTGCCAGCAGCCAAGATTGGAGCTACGAGCAGTACTTC.

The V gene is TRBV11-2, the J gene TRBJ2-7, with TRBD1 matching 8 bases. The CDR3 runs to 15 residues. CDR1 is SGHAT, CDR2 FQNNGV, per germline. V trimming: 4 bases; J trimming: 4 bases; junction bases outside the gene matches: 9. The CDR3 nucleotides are TGTGCCAGCAGCTCTCTGGGGGACAGGCTGTACGAGCAGTACTTC. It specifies CASSSLGDRLYEQYF.

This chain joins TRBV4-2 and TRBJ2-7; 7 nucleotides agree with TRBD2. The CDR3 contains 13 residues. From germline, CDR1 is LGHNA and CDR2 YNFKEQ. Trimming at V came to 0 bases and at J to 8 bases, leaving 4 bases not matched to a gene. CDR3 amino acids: CASSQDGREKQYF. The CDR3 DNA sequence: TGTGCCAGCAGCCAAGATGGGCGGGAGAAGCAGTACTTC.

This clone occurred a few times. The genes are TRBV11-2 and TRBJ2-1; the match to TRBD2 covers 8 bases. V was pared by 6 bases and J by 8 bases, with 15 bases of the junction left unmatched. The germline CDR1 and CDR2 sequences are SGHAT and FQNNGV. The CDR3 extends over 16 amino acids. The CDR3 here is CASRPTGTSVYHEQFF. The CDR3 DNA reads TGTGCCAGCAGGCCAACCGGGACTAGTGTTTACCATGAGCAGTTCTTC. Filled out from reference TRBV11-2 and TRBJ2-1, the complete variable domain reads EAGVAQSPRYKIIEKRQSVAFWCNPISGHATLYWYQQILGQGPKLLIQFQNNGVVDDSQLPKDRFSAERLKGVDSTLKIQPAKLEDSAVYLCASRPTGTSVYHEQFFGPGTRLTVL.

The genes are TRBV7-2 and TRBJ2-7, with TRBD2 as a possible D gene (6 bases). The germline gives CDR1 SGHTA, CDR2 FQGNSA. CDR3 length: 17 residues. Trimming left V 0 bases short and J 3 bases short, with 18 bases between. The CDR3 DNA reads TGTGCCAGCAGCTTAGCGCCCCTGGGACTGAGGTACTACGAGCAGTACTTC. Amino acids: CASSLAPLGLRYYEQYF. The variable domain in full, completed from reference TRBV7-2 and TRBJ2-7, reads GAGVSQSPSNKVTEKGKDVELRCDPISGHTALYWYRQSLGQGLEFLIYFQGNSAPDKSGLPSDRFSAERTGGSVSTLTIQRTQQEDSAVYLCASSLAPLGLRYYEQYFGPGTRLTVT.

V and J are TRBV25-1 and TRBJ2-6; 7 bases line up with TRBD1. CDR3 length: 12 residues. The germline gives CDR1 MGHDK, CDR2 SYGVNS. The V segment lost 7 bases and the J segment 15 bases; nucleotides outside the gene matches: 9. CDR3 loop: CASTHDRANLTF. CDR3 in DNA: TGTGCCAGCACCCATGACAGGGCGAACCTGACTTTC.

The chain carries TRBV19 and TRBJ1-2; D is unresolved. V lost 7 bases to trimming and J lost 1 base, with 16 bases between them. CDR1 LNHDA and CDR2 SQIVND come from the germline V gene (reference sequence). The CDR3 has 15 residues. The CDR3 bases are TGTGCCAGTACCCGCCGGGGTTGGGATAACTATGGCTACACCTTC. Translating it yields CASTRRGWDNYGYTF.

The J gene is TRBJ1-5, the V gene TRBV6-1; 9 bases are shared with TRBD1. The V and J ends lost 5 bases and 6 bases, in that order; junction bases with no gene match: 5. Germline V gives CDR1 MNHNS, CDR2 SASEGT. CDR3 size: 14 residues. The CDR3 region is CASSRTGGGQPQHF. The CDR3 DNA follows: TGTGCCAGCAGTCGTACAGGGGGCGGTCAGCCCCAGCATTTT.

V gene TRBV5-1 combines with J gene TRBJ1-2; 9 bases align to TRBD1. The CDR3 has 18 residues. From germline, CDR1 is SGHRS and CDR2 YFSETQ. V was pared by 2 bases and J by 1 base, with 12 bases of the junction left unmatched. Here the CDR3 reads CASSFSGTGSSLNYGYTF. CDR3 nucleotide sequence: TGCGCCAGCAGCTTTTCCGGGACAGGGTCCTCCCTTAACTATGGCTACACCTTC.

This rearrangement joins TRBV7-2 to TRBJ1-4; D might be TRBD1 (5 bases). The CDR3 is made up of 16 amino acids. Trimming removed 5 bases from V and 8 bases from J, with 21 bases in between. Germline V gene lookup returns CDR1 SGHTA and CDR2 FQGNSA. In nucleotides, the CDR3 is TGTGCCAGCAGCCCACGACAGTTAGCGGCGAGCGAAAAACTGTTTTTT. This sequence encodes CASSPRQLAASEKLFF.

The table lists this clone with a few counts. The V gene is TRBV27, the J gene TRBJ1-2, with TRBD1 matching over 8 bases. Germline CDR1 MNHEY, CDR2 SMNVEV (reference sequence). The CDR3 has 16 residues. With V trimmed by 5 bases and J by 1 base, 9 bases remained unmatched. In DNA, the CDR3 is TGTGCCAGCAGTCCCGGGACAGGTGGAGGTAACTATGGCTACACCTTC. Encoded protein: CASSPGTGGGNYGYTF.